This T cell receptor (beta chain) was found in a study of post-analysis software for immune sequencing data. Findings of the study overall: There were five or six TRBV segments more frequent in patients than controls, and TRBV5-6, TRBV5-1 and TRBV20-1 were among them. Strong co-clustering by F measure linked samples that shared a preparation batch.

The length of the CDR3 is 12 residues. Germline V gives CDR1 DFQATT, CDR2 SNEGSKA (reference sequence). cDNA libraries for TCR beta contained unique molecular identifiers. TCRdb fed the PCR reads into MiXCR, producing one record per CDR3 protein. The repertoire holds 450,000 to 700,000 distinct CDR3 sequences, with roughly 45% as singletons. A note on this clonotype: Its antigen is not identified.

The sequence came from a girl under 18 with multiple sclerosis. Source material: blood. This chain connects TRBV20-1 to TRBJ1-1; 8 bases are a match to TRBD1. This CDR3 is CRADRGDTEAFF. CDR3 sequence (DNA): TGCAGAGCCGACAGGGGAGACACTGAAGCTTTCTTT.